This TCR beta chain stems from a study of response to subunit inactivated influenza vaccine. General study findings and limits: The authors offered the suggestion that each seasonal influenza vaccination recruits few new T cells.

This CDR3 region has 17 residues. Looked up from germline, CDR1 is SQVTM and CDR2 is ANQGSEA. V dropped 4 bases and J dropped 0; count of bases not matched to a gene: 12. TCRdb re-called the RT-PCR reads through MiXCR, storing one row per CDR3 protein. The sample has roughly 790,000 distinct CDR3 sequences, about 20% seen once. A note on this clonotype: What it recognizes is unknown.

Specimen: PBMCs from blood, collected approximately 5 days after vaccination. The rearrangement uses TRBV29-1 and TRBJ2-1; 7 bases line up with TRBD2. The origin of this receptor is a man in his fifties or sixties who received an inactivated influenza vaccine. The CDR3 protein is CSVVTWGGPSSYNEQFF. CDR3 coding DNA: TGCAGCGTTGTAACCTGGGGAGGGCCGAGCTCCTACAATGAGCAGTTCTTC.